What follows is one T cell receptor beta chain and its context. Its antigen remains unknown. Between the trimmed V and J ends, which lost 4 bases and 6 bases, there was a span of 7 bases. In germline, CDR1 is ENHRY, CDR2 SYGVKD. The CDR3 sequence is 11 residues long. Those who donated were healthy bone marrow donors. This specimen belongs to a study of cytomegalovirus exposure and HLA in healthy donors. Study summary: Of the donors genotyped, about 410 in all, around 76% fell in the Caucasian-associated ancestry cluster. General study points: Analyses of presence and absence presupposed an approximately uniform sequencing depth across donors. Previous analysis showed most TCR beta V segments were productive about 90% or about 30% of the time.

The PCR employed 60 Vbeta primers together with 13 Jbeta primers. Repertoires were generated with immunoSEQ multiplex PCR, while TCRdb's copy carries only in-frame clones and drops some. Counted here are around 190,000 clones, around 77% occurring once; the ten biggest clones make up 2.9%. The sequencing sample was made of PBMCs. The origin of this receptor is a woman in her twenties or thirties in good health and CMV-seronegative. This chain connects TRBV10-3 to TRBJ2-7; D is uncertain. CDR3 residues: CAISASGEQYF. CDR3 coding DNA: TGTGCCATCAGTGCCTCGGGCGAGCAGTACTTC.